This T cell receptor (beta chain) was identified in a study of T cell responses to AZD1222 COVID-19 vaccine (dated by TCRdb to the early 2020s). Describing the broader study: A total of approximately 240 trial participants underwent TCR sequencing, of whom 207 received two doses of AZD1222 and around 25 received two doses of the MenACWY control vaccine. Trial participants were enrolled by age into subgroups of 18-55, 56-69 and 70-plus years, and around 140, 26 and 57 TCR-sequenced participants, respectively, were included in these subgroups.

On this clone itself: The target of this receptor is not known. One base away there is no much larger clone; base qualities are not given.

V lost 1 base and J lost 12 bases; the stretch between them is 9 bases long. Per the germline V gene, SGHAT is the CDR1 and FQNNGV is the CDR2. Its CDR3 holds 11 amino acids, cysteine through phenylalanine. The read is trimmed to its CDR3 DNA, 33 bases read in frame from base 1. What the authors observed across the whole study: Participants were mostly white British, with more females than males. The authors suggested clonal diversity may have been underestimated. Conclusions about previously exposed vaccinees were limited because only 6 or 7 AZD1222 recipients were SARS-CoV-2 seropositive at baseline. After two AZD1222 doses, both the breadth and the depth of spike-specific TCRs were significantly higher than at day 0 and than in MenACWY recipients. Because no day 14 peak-response samples were available, the repertoires could be characterized only after the peak T cell response. Reportedly, almost half of the unique spike-specific TCRs recognized epitopes lying outside the regions that are mutated in the B.1.351 and B.1.1.7 variants. CD4 TCRs associated with the vaccine covered the entire spike protein, and the dominant responses were in regions 160-218 and 743-854. In the small 56-69-year group, the increase in depth fell short of significance, most likely because of low power.

The CDR3 regions of human TCRbeta chains were subjected to immunosequencing. The study's processing was this. TCRs in the repertoires were matched against a reference library of SARS-CoV-2-specific TCRs that had been generated with the MIRA antigen-specificity platform. Breadth meant the fraction of unique TCRs that were SARS-CoV-2-associated, whereas depth meant the fraction of total T cells that were SARS-CoV-2-associated. Using the MIRA data, each spike-specific TCR was assigned both to the spike region to which the TCR was reactive and to a CD4 or CD8 class. Log10-transformed breadth and depth values were compared by one-way ANOVA with Sidak's multiple comparisons tests. This immuneACCESS table, as held by TCRdb, lists in-frame sequences with V and J called but not all clones. Of the missing ones, under half trace to an unresolved V gene in checked studies; the others have no known cause. V and J calls and clone size are copied from that table; D and trimming were computed from the DNA. Recorded for this sample are 150,000 to 200,000 clones; roughly 94% of them occurred a single time. The ten most abundant clones make up approximately 4.6% of the sample.

Taken with the paper, the label for time point translates to: about 28 days (+/-7) after the second vaccine dose. AZD1222 recipients whose second dose came at about 4 weeks and those whose second dose came at about 12 weeks were combined into one group, since spike-specific TCR depth and breadth did not differ between the two schedules. The vaccinee samples were drawn from two UK trials, COV001 and COV002, one of which was a single-blind randomized controlled phase 2/3 trial testing AZD1222 (ChAdOx1 nCoV-19) in healthy adults. For TCRbeta chain sequencing, PBMC samples were collected from trial participants at day 0 and at day 28 after the second dose.

Sequenced here: peripheral blood, sampled 28 days after the second AZD1222 dose. Rearrangement joined TRBV11-2 to TRBJ1-1; TRBD1 is possibly the D segment (6 matching bases). This TCR was recovered from an adult who received the AZD1222 COVID-19 vaccine. The DNA sequence is as follows: TGTGCCAGCAGCTTAGTCCAGGGGTCTTTCTTT. Its coded protein is CASSLVQGSFF.